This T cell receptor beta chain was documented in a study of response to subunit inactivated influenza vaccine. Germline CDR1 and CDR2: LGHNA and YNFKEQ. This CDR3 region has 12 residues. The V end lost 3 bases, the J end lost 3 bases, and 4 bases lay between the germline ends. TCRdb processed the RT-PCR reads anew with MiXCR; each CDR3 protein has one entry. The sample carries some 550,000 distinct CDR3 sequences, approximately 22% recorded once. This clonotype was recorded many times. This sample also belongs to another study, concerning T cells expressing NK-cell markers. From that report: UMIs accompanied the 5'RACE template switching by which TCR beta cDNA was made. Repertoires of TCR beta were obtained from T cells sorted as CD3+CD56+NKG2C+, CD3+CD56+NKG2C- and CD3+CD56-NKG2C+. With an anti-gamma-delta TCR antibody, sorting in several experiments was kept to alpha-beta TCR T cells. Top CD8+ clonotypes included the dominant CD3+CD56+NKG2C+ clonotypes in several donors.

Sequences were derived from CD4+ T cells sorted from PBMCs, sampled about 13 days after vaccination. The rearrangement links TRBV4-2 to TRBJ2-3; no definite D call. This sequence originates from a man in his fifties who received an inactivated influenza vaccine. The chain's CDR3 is CASSHRTDTQYF. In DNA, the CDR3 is TGTGCCAGCAGCCACCGAACAGATACGCAGTATTTT.